This TCR beta chain was sequenced for a study of blood T cell repertoires in COVID-19. TCRdb's table, derived via immunoSEQ multiplex PCR, lists solely in-frame clones and lacks some. The table shows about 260,000 clones, with 80% to 90% occurring only once. The CDR3 runs 15 residues. Germline V CDR1 and CDR2: SGHAT, FQNNGV. Trimming removed 0 bases at V and 0 bases at J, with 7 bases between. The gene calls are TRBV11-2 and TRBJ2-3, with unresolved D. The sequencing sample was made of PBMCs or T cells enriched from blood (not recorded which). The TCR originated in a woman aged 18 to 35 who had recovered from COVID-19. DNA for the CDR3: TGTGCCAGCAGCTTAGATCGGTTTAGCACAGATACGCAGTATTTT. Its translation: CASSLDRFSTDTQYF. Supplemented by reference TRBV11-2 and TRBJ2-3, the full variable domain reads EAGVAQSPRYKIIEKRQSVAFWCNPISGHATLYWYQQILGQGPKLLIQFQNNGVVDDSQLPKDRFSAERLKGVDSTLKIQPAKLEDSAVYLCASSLDRFSTDTQYFGPGTRLTVL.